The table lists the clone carrying this T cell receptor (beta chain) with a count of one. Its antigen is not identified. CDR3 size: 12 residues. V was pared by 6 bases and J by 5 bases, with 10 bases between. These data belong to a study of T cell responses to AZD1222 COVID-19 vaccine. The assay was immunoSEQ multiplex PCR, and TCRdb's table has in-frame clones only and misses some. The sample lists 90,000 to 110,000 clones, around 89% occurring once. Study-wide results and caveats: Only a handful of AZD1222 recipients tested seropositive at baseline.

The sequence was obtained from an adult in good health. Sequenced material: peripheral blood, taken on day 0 of AZD1222 vaccination. The chain combines TRBV12-3 or TRBV12-4 with TRBJ1-1; the D is unclear. Here the CDR3 reads CASSPGRTEAFF. The CDR3 DNA reads as TGTGCCAGCAGCCCGGGGAGGACTGAAGCTTTCTTT.